Listed here is a single T cell receptor (beta chain). As yet, its antigen is unknown. The sample belongs to a study of T cell responses to AZD1222 COVID-19 vaccine. The study, taken as a whole, reports: Reportedly, nearly half the spike-specific TCRs target unmutated variant regions.

Clones were read by immunoSEQ multiplex PCR, and TCRdb kept only the in-frame ones, dropping some. In the table there are about 150,000 clones, roughly 90% of which are singletons. Germline lookup yields CDR1 LGHNT and CDR2 FRNRAP. CDR3 length: 16 residues. The ends were cut back, 3 bases at V and 8 bases at J, with 22 bases in the middle. This specimen was peripheral blood, taken on day 0 of AZD1222 vaccination. The chain recombines TRBV12-5 with TRBJ1-2, with D perhaps TRBD1 (5 bases). The receptor was derived from an adult in good health. The CDR3 region has the DNA TGTGCTAGTGGTTTATCCCGGGACCCACCAATTCGGGGCTACACCTTC. It specifies CASGLSRDPPIRGYTF.